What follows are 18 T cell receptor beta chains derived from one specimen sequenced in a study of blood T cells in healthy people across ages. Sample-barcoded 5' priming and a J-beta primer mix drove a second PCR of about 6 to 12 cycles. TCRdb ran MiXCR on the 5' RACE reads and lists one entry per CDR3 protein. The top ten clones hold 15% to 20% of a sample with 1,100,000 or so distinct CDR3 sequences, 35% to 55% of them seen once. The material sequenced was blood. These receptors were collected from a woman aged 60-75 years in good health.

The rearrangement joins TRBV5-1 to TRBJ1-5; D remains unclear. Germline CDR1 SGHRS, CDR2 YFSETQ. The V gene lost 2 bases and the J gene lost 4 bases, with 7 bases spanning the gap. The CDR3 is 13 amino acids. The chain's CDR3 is CASSLRFNQPQHF. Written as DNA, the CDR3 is TGCGCCAGCAGCTTAAGGTTTAATCAGCCCCAGCATTTT.

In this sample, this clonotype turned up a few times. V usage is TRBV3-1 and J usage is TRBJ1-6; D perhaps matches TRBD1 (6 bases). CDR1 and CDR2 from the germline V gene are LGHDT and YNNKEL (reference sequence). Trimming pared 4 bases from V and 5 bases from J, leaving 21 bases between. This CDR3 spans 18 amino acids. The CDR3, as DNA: TGTGCCAGCAGCCTAAATCCCCAGGGGAGAACCCATAATTCACCCCTCCACTTT. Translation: CASSLNPQGRTHNSPLHF.

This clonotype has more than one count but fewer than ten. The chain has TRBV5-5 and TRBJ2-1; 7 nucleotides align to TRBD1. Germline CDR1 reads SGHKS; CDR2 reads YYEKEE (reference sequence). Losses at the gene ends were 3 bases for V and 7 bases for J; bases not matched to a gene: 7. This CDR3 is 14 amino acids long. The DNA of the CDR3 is TGTGCCAGCAGCTCAACAGGGGACCCGAATGAGCAGTTCTTC. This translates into CASSSTGDPNEQFF. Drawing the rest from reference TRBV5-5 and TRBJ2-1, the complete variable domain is DAGVTQSPTHLIKTRGQQVTLRCSPISGHKSVSWYQQVLGQGPQFIFQYYEKEERGRGNFPDRFSARQFPNYSSELNVNALLLGDSALYLCASSSTGDPNEQFFGPGTRLTVL.

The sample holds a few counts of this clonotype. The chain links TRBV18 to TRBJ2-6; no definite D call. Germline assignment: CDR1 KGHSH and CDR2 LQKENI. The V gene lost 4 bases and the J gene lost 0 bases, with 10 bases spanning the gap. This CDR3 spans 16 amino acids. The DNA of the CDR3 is TGTGCCAGCTCACGCGGACCGATCTCTGGGGCCAACGTCCTGACTTTC. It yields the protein CASSRGPISGANVLTF. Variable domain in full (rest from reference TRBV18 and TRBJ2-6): NAGVMQNPRHLVRRRGQEARLRCSPMKGHSHVYWYRQLPEEGLKFMVYLQKENIIDESGMPKERFSAEFPKEGPSILRIQQVVRGDSAAYFCASSRGPISGANVLTFGAGSRLTVL.

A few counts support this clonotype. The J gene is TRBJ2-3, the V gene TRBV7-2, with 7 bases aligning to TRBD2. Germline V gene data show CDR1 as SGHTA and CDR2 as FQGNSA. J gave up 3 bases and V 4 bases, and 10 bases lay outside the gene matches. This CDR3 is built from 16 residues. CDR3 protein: CASSSGGGHGTDTQYF. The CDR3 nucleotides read TGTGCCAGCAGCTCGGGAGGCGGGCACGGGACAGATACGCAGTATTTT.

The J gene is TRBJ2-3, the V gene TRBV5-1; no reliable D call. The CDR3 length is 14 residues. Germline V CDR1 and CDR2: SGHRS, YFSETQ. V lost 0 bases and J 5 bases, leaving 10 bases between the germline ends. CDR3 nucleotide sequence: TGCGCCAGCAGCTTGGACTTCATTGGAGATACGCAGTATTTT. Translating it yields CASSLDFIGDTQYF.

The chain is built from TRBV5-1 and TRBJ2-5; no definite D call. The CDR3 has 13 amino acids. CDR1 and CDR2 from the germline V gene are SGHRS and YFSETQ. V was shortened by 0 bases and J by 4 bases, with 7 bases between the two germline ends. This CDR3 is CASSLDSSETQYF. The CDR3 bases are TGCGCCAGCAGCTTGGATAGCTCAGAGACCCAGTACTTC.

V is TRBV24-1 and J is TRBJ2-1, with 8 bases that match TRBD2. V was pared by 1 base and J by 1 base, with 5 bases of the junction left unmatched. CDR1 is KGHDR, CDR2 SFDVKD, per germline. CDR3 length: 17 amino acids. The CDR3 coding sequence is TGTGCCACCAGTGATTTCCGTAGCGGGAAATCCTACAATGAGCAGTTCTTC. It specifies CATSDFRSGKSYNEQFF.

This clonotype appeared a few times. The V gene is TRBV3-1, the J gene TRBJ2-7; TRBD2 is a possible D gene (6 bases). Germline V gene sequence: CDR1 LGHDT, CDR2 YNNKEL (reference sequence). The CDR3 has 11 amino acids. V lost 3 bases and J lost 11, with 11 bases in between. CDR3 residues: CASSQGLLKYF. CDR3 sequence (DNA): TGTGCCAGCAGCCAGGGACTCCTCAAGTACTTC.

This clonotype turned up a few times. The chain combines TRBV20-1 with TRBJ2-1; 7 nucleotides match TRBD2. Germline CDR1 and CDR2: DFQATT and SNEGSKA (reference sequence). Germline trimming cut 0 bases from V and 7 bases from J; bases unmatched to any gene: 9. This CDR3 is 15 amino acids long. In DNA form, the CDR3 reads TGCAGTGCTAGAGATTGGGAGGGAGTGGGAAATGAGCAGTTCTTC. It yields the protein CSARDWEGVGNEQFF.

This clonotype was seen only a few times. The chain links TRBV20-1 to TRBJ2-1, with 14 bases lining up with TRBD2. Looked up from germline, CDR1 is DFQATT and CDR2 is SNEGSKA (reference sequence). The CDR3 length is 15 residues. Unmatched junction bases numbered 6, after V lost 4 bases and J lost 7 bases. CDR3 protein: CSATGLAGGGNEQFF. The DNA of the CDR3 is TGCAGTGCTACCGGACTAGCGGGGGGCGGGAATGAGCAGTTCTTC.

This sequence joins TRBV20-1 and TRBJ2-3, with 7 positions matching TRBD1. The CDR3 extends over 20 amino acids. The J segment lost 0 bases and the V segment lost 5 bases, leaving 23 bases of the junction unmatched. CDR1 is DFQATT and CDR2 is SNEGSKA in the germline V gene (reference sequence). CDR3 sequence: CSASGGRQGREPPSTDTQYF. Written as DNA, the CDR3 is TGCAGTGCTTCCGGTGGTCGACAGGGAAGAGAACCTCCTAGCACAGATACGCAGTATTTT.

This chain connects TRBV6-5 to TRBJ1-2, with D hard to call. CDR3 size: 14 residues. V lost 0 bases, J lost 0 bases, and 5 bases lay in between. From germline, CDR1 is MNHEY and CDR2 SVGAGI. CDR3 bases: TGTGCCAGCAGTTACTCGGGCACTAACTATGGCTACACCTTC. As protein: CASSYSGTNYGYTF.

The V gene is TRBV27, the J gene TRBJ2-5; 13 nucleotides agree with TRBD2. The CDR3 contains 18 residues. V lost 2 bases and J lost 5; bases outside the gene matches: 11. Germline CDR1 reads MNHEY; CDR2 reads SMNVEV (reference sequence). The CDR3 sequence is CASSLRGRTSGSRETQYF. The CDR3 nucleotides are TGTGCCAGCAGTTTAAGGGGCCGGACTAGCGGGAGTCGGGAGACCCAGTACTTC.

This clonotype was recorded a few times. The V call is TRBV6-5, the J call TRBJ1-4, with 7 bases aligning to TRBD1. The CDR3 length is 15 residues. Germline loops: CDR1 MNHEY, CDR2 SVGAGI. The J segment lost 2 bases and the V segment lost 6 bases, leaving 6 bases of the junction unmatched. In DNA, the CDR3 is TGTGCCAGCAGATCCCCGGGACAGACTAATGAAAAACTGTTTTTT. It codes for CASRSPGQTNEKLFF.

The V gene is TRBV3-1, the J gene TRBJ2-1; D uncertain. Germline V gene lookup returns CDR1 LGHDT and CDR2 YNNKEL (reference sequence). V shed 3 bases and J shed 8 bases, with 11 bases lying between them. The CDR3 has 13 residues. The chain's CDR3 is CASSHAGVYEQFF. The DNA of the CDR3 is TGTGCCAGCAGCCATGCTGGTGTGTATGAGCAGTTCTTC.

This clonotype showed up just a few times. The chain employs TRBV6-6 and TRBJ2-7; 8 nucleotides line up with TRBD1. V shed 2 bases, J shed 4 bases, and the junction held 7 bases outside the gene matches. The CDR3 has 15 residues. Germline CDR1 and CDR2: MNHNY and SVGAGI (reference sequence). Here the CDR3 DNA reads TGTGCCAGCAGTTACCCGCAGGGGGCGGGGTACGAGCAGTACTTC. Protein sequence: CASSYPQGAGYEQYF.

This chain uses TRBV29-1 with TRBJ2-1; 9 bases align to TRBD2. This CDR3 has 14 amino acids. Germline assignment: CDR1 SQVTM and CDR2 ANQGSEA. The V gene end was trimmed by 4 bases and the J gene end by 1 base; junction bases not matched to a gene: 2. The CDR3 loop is CSVVLAGSYNEQFF. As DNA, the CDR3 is TGCAGCGTTGTTCTAGCGGGATCCTACAATGAGCAGTTCTTC.